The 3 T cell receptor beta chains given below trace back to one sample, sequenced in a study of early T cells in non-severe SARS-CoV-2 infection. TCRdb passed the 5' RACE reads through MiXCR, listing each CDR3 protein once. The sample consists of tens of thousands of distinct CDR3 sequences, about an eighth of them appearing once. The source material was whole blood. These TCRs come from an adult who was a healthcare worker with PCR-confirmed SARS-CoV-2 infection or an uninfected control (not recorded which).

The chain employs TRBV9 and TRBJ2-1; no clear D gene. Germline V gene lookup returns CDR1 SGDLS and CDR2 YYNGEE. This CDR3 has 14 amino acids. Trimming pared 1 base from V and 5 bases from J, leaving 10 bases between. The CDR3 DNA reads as TGTGCCAGCAGCGTATCGAGTAAGAACAATGAGCAGTTCTTC. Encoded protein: CASSVSSKNNEQFF.

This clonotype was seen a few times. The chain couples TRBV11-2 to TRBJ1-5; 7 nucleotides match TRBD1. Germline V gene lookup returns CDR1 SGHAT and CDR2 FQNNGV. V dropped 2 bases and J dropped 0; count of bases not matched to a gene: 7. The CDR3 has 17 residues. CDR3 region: CASSLLFRGISNQPQHF. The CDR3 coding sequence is TGTGCCAGCAGCTTATTATTCAGGGGGATTAGCAATCAGCCCCAGCATTTT.

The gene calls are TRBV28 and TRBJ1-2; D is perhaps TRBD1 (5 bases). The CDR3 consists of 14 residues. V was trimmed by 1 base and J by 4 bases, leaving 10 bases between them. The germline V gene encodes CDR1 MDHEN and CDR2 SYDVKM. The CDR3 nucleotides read TGTGCCAGCAGTTTATCTGGGGCAGGCTATGGCTACACCTTC. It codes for CASSLSGAGYGYTF.